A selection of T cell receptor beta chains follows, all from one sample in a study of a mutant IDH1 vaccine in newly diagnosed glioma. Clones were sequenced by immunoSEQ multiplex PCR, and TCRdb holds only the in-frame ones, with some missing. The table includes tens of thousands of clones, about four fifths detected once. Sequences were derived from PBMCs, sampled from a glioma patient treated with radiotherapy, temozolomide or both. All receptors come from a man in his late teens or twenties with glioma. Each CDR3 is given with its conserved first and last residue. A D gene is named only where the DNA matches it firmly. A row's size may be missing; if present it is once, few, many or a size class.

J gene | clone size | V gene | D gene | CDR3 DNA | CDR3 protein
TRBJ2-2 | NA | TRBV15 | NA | TGTGCCACCAGCGAGACTAGGGTTTTCGGCGGGGAGCTGTTTTTT | CATSETRVFGGELFF
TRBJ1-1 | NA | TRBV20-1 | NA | TGCAGTGCCACGCAGGTTGTAGAAGCTTTCTTT | CSATQVVEAFF
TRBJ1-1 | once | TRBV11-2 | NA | TGTGCCAGCAGCCAACAACAGACCTCGAACACTGAAGCTTTCTTT | CASSQQQTSNTEAFF
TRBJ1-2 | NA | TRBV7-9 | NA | TGTGCCAGCAGCTTAGCCGCGGGGACGGGGGGGTCCCCGGGGCGCGGCTACACCTTC | CASSLAAGTGGSPGRGYTF
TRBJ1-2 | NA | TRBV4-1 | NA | TGCGCCAGCAGCCAAGATCGGGCCTCCGGGGCCTATGGCTACACCTTC | CASSQDRASGAYGYTF
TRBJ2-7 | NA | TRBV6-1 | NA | TGTGCCAGCAGTTCCTTTGCGGGGACCCCCTACGAGCAGTACTTC | CASSSFAGTPYEQYF
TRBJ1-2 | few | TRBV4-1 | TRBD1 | TGCGCCAGCAGCCAAGATCCAGGGGGAAGCTATGGCTACACCTTC | CASSQDPGGSYGYTF
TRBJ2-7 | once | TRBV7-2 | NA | TGTGCCAGCAGCTTAGAACGCGGAGCCCCCTACGAGCAGTACTTC | CASSLERGAPYEQYF
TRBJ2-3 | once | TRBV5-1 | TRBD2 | TGCGCCAGCAGCTTGGCCGGGACTAGTACCACAGATACGCAGTATTTT | CASSLAGTSTTDTQYF
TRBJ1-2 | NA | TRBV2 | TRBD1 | TGTGCCAGCACAAACAGGGGACACTATGGCTACACCTTC | CASTNRGHYGYTF
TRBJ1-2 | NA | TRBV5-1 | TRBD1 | TGCGCCAGCAGCCTGTTCGACTCGACAGGGGGTAATGGTAGCTATGGCTACACCTTC | CASSLFDSTGGNGSYGYTF
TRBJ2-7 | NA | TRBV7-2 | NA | TGTGCCAGCAGCTTATCGGTCCACTGGACCTACGAGCAGTACTTC | CASSLSVHWTYEQYF
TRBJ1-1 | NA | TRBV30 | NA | TGTGCCTGGAGCGGAGGGGCTGGGACGGCTTTCTTT | CAWSGGAGTAFF
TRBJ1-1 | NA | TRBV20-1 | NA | TGCAGTGCCCGAAACACTGAAGCTTTCTTT | CSARNTEAFF
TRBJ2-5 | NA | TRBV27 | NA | TGTGCCAGCAGTTTATCGAGAACCCCGCTCGAGACCCAGTACTTC | CASSLSRTPLETQYF
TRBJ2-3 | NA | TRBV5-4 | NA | TGTGCCAGCAGCTCTCTCACAGATACGCAGTATTTT | CASSSLTDTQYF
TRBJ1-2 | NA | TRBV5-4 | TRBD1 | TGTGCCAGCAGCCGGACGGGGGGACAGGGAGACTATGGCTACACCTTC | CASSRTGGQGDYGYTF
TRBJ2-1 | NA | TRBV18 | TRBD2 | TGTGCCAGCTCACCACAGCGGGAGGCTTACAATGAGCAGTTCTTC | CASSPQREAYNEQFF
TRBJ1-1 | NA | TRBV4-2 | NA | TGTGCCAGCAGACGGGGAAGAGACGGGCAAAACACTGAAGCTTTCTTT | CASRRGRDGQNTEAFF
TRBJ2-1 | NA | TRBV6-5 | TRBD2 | TGTGCCAGCAGTAGACGGACTAGCGTATACAATGAGCAGTTCTTC | CASSRRTSVYNEQFF
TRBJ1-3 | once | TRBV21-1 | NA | NA | CASSKVWGTGNTIYF
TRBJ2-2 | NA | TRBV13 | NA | TGTGCCAGCGAGGGCAACACCGGGGAGCTGTTTTTT | CASEGNTGELFF